This passage covers 19 T cell receptor beta chains from one sample sequenced in a study of T cells in lung cancer brain metastases (dated by TCRdb to 2016 to 2018). Library preparation was by the immunoSEQ multiplex PCR assay. Here the immuneACCESS table is served through TCRdb, limited to in-frame sequences with V and J called. Missing clones are a known gap in these copies; in checked studies unresolved V genes cover under half, and the rest lacks a known reason. This sample holds a few thousand clones; roughly nine tenths were observed only once. The ten largest make up less than 5% of the sample. Sequencing used tumor tissue from the primary lung tumor. The cell subset or site label here, explained by the study, means: primary lung cancer lesion. Receptor source: a man in his 70s with non-small cell lung cancer.

The chain uses TRBV9 and TRBJ2-7; D may be TRBD2 (6 bases). The CDR3 loop spans 15 amino acids. Per germline, CDR1 SGDLS and CDR2 YYNGEE. Trimming pared 0 bases from V and 0 bases from J, leaving 10 bases between. The CDR3 reads CASSVDLASSYEQYF. The CDR3 DNA follows: TGTGCCAGCAGCGTAGATCTAGCGAGCTCCTACGAGCAGTACTTC. Together with reference TRBV9 and TRBJ2-7, the CDR3 gives the full variable domain: DSGVTQTPKHLITATGQRVTLRCSPRSGDLSVYWYQQSLDQGLQFLIQYYNGEERAKGNILERFSAQQFPDLHSELNLSSLELGDSALYFCASSVDLASSYEQYFGPGTRLTVT.

The genes are TRBV6-1 and TRBJ2-7; 7 bases fit TRBD1. Germline assignment: CDR1 MNHNS and CDR2 SASEGT. The CDR3 length is 14 residues. V gave up 7 bases and J gave up 3 bases; unmatched junction bases: 9. The CDR3 DNA follows: TGTGCCAGCACCATCGCCGGGACAGTCTACGAGCAGTACTTC. Amino acids: CASTIAGTVYEQYF.

As concerns this clone: It is likely a read error, because the conserved phenylalanine at the end of the CDR3 is missing. This chain links TRBV6-6 with TRBJ1-5, with TRBD1 identical over 8 bases. J was trimmed by 4 bases and V by 5 bases; bases with no gene match: 4. The CDR3 length is 14 residues. CDR1 is MNHNY and CDR2 is SVGAGI in the germline V gene (reference sequence). The CDR3 coding sequence is TGTGCCAGCAGTCACGGGGACAGGAATCAGCCCCAGCATCTT. Amino acid sequence: CASSHGDRNQPQHL.

The rearrangement joins TRBV27 to TRBJ2-3, with D hard to call. V was clipped by 3 bases and J by 5 bases, with 3 bases between them. CDR3 length: 11 residues. Germline CDR1 is MNHEY and CDR2 is SMNVEV (reference sequence). CDR3 bases: TGTGCCAGCAGTTTCTTAGATACGCAGTATTTT. Amino acid sequence: CASSFLDTQYF.

V and J are TRBV7-2 and TRBJ2-5; possible D gene TRBD2, 5 bases. V was cut by 0 bases and J by 2 bases, with 10 bases left in between. CDR3 length: 15 residues. Germline lookup yields CDR1 SGHTA and CDR2 FQGNSA. Written as DNA, the CDR3 is TGTGCCAGCAGCTTAGCAGGACTGCTTCAAGAGACCCAGTACTTC. This encodes CASSLAGLLQETQYF.

J is TRBJ2-6 and V is TRBV19, with 8 bases fitting TRBD1. V was pared by 1 base and J by 0 bases, with 17 bases of the junction left unmatched. Germline values: CDR1 LNHDA, CDR2 SQIVND (reference sequence). The length of the CDR3 is 22 residues. For the CDR3, the DNA is TGTGCCAGTAGTATAGCCCCTTCTTTAGGGACAGGCTCCTTCTCTGGGGCCAACGTCCTGACTTTC. Protein: CASSIAPSLGTGSFSGANVLTF.

The chain uses TRBV9 and TRBJ1-1, with D perhaps TRBD1 (6 bases). V was trimmed by 2 bases and J by 1 base, leaving 12 bases between them. This CDR3 region has 15 residues. CDR1 and CDR2 (germline): SGDLS, YYNGEE. The CDR3 sequence is CASSVSGTWNTEAFF. In nucleotides, the CDR3 is TGTGCCAGCAGCGTGTCCGGGACATGGAACACTGAAGCTTTCTTT.

The gene calls are TRBV1 and TRBJ2-5; TRBD2 was called by the table and not checked on the DNA. TRBV1 is given as a pseudogene. This CDR3 comprises 15 residues. CDR3 coding DNA: TGCACCAGCAGTCAACTAGCGGGAGTTCGAGAGACCCAGTACTTC. Its translation: CTSSQLAGVRETQYF.

This clone was observed a few times. The genes are TRBV9 and TRBJ1-4; the match to TRBD1 covers 11 bases. Germline V CDR1 and CDR2: SGDLS, YYNGEE. The CDR3 sequence is 16 residues long. V was pared by 3 bases and J by 2 bases, with 3 bases of the junction left unmatched. In DNA form, the CDR3 reads TGTGCCAGCAGCGCTCGGACAGGGGGCACTAATGAAAAACTGTTTTTT. Protein product: CASSARTGGTNEKLFF.

CDR3 sequence reads: CASSPNTNIQYF. DNA for the CDR3: TGTGCCAGCAGCCCAAATACAAACATTCAGTACTTC. The rearrangement joins TRBV9 to TRBJ2-4; no firm D call. Germline CDR1 is SGDLS and CDR2 is YYNGEE. The V end was cut by 4 bases, the J end by 6 bases, with 8 bases between. CDR3 size: 12 residues.

The chain couples TRBV27 to TRBJ1-2, with 7 bases lining up with TRBD1. Per the germline V gene, CDR1 is MNHEY and CDR2 is SMNVEV (reference sequence). The V segment lost 4 bases and the J segment 0 bases; nucleotides outside the gene matches: 5. This CDR3 contains 15 residues. For the CDR3, the DNA is TGTGCCAGCAGTTGGGCGGGACAGTCTAACTATGGCTACACCTTC. It encodes CASSWAGQSNYGYTF.

This chain joins TRBV19 and TRBJ1-4; TRBD1 matches at 7 bases. The germline V gene encodes CDR1 LNHDA and CDR2 SQIVND (reference sequence). The CDR3 length is 13 residues. The V segment lost 5 bases and the J segment 8 bases; nucleotides outside the gene matches: 5. The DNA of the CDR3 is TGTGCCAGTAGTCCAGGGACAGACGAAAAACTGTTTTTT. Encoded protein: CASSPGTDEKLFF.

The CDR3 coding sequence is TGTGCCAGCAGTGAAAATCGGAGCGGGGGTCGGTACTTC. Translated: CASSENRSGGRYF. V is TRBV6-1 and J is TRBJ2-4, with TRBD2 matching 8 bases. CDR3 size: 13 residues. Germline trimming cut 2 bases from V and 15 bases from J; bases unmatched to any gene: 9. Germline lookup yields CDR1 MNHNS and CDR2 SASEGT.

In DNA form, the CDR3 reads TGTGCCAGCGGCTCCGCGGGAGCCAACAATGAGCAGTTCTTC. Its translation: CASGSAGANNEQFF. This chain links TRBV6-5 with TRBJ2-1; 7 bases are a match to TRBD2. Germline CDR1 and CDR2: MNHEY and SVGAGI. The V segment lost 8 bases and the J segment 5 bases; nucleotides outside the gene matches: 9. This CDR3 region has 14 residues.

The chain joins TRBV11-2 to TRBJ1-3; D not resolved. Germline CDR1 SGHAT, CDR2 FQNNGV. The V end lost 5 bases, the J end lost 4 bases, and 9 bases lay between the germline ends. This CDR3 has 13 amino acids. This CDR3 is CASSPSMGNTIYF. The CDR3 DNA sequence: TGTGCCAGCAGCCCGTCAATGGGAAACACCATATATTTT.

This chain joins TRBV5-1 and TRBJ1-1; D unresolved. Germline lookup yields CDR1 SGHRS and CDR2 YFSETQ. V was pared by 4 bases and J by 3 bases, with 4 bases between. The CDR3 sequence is 11 residues long. Written as DNA, the CDR3 is TGCGCCAGCAGCGGTGACACTGAAGCTTTCTTT. The encoded protein is CASSGDTEAFF.

This clone was seen once. The V and J genes are TRBV6-5 and TRBJ1-2, with D unclear. V was shortened by 6 bases and J by 8 bases, with 22 bases between the two germline ends. This CDR3 spans 15 amino acids. Germline V gene sequence: CDR1 MNHEY, CDR2 SVGAGI. CDR3 sequence: CASSRTNPFLAGYTF. CDR3 DNA: TGTGCCAGCAGCCGGACCAACCCTTTTCTTGCCGGCTACACCTTC.

The V call is TRBV5-1, the J call TRBJ1-1; D remains unclear. There are 16 residues in the CDR3. Trimming pared 2 bases from V and 4 bases from J, leaving 18 bases between. Germline-derived CDR1 and CDR2 are SGHRS and YFSETQ. The CDR3 nucleotides are TGCGCCAGCAGCTTCCGAGACACTCGAACGGGCACTGAAGCTTTCTTT. Its translation: CASSFRDTRTGTEAFF. The complete variable domain, with remaining parts taken from reference TRBV5-1 and TRBJ1-1, reads KAGVTQTPRYLIKTRGQQVTLSCSPISGHRSVSWYQQTPGQGLQFLFEYFSETQRNKGNFPGRFSGRQFSNSRSEMNVSTLELGDSALYLCASSFRDTRTGTEAFFGQGTRLTVV.

V gene TRBV2 combines with J gene TRBJ2-7; D remains unclear. V lost 11 bases and J 3 bases, leaving 14 bases between the germline ends. Germline CDR1 and CDR2: SNHLY and FYNNEI. CDR3 length equals 12 residues. CDR3 region: CAGHADDYEQYF. Here the CDR3 DNA reads TGTGCCGGCCACGCGGACGACTACGAGCAGTACTTC.